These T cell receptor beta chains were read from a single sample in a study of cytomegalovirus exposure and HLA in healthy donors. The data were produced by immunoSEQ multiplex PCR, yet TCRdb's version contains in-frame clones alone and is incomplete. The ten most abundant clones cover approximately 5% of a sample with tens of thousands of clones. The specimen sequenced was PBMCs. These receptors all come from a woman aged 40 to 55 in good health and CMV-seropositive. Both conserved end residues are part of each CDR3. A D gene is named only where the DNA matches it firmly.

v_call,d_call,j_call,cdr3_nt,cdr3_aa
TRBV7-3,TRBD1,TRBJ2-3,TGTGCCAGCAGCTTCGGGACAGGCCTGCGAGATACGCAGTATTTT,CASSFGTGLRDTQYF
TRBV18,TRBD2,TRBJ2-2,TGTGCCAGCTCACCACGTTATACTAGCGGGAGTTCCACCGGGGAGCTGTTTTTT,CASSPRYTSGSSTGELFF
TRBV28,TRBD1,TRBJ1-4,TGTGCCAGCAGCCCAGGACAGGTTTTCGGGGTGTTTTTT,CASSPGQVFGVFF
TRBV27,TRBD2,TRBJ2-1,TGTGCCAGCAGTTGGTTAGCGGGAGTCTCCGACAATGAGCAGTTCTTC,CASSWLAGVSDNEQFF
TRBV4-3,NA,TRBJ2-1,TGCGCCAGCAGCCAAGATCCCGTCCAGGGTGAGCAGTTCTTC,CASSQDPVQGEQFF
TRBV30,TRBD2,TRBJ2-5,TGTGCCTGGAGTGGACTAGCGGGAGGGCCCGGTTTAGAGACCCAGTACTTC,CAWSGLAGGPGLETQYF
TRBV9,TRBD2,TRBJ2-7,TGTGCCAGCAGCCCTAGCGGGAGGGACGACGAGCAGTACTTC,CASSPSGRDDEQYF
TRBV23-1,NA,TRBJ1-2,TGCGCCAGCAGTCACAGGTCCCTCAGGGACTATGGCTACACCTTC,CASSHRSLRDYGYTF
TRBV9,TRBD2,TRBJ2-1,TGTGCCAGCAGCGTTGGGAGGGCCTCCTACAATGAGCAGTTCTTC,CASSVGRASYNEQFF
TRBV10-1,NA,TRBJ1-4,TGCGCCAGCAGTGACCGTAGGGGTGATGAAAAACTGTTTTTT,CASSDRRGDEKLFF
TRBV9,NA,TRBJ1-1,TGTGCCAGCAGCGGAGACCACAGGGCTGACACTGAAGCTTTCTTT,CASSGDHRADTEAFF
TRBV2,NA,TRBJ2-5,TGTGCCAGCAGTGGGAATTCGGGAGAGACCCAGTACTTC,CASSGNSGETQYF
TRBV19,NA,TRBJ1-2,TGTGCCAGTAGCAAACAGCCCTATGGCTACACCTTC,CASSKQPYGYTF
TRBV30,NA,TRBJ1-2,TGTGCCGGGAACCCGCAGGCCCGGGGGGCGGCCGGCTACACCTTC,CAGNPQARGAAGYTF
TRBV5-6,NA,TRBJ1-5,TGTGCCAGCAGCTTGCGAGAGCAGCCCCAGCATTTT,CASSLREQPQHF
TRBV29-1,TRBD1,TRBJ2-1,TGCAGCGTTGACAGGGGGCGTTTGGGTGAGCAGTTCTTC,CSVDRGRLGEQFF
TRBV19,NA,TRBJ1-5,TGTGCCAGTAGTAGACTCAGGGTCGGGAATCAGCCCCAGCATTTT,CASSRLRVGNQPQHF
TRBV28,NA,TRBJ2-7,TGTGCCAGCAGTCCACCGGCTAGCTCCTACGAGCAGTACTTC,CASSPPASSYEQYF
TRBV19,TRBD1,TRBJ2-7,TGTGCCAGTAGCGGGACAGCCTCCTACGAGCAGTACTTC,CASSGTASYEQYF
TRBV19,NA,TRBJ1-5,TGTGCCAGTAGTATATTAGATCAAAGACAGCACCAGCATTTT,CASSILDQRQHQHF
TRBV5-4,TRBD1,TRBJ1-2,TGTGCCAGCAGTCATACAATTCAAACAGGGGTTGGCTACACCTTC,CASSHTIQTGVGYTF
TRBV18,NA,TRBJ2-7,TGTGCCAGCTCGCAAACAGGCTACGAGCAGTACTTC,CASSQTGYEQYF
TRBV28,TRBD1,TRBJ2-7,TGTGCCAGCGTCCCGGGACAGGGACCCTACGAGCAGTACTTC,CASVPGQGPYEQYF
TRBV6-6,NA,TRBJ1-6,TGTGCCAGCAGTTACTCATGGGGGCGTTCACCCCTCCACTTT,CASSYSWGRSPLHF